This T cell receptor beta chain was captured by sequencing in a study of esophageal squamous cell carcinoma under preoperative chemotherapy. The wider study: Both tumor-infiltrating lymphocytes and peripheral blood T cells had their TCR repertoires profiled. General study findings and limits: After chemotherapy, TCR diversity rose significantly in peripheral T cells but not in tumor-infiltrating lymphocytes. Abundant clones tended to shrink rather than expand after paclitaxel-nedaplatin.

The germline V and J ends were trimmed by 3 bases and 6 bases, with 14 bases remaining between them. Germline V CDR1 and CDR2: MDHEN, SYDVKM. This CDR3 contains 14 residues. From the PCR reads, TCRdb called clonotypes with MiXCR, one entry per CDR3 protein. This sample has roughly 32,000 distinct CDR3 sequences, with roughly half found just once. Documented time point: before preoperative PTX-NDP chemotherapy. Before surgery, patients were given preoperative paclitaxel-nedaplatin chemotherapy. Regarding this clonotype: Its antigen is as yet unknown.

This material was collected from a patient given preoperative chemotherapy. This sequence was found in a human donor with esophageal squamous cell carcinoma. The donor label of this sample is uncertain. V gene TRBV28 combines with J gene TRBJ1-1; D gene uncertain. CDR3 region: CASSFHSGIPEAFF. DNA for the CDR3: TGTGCCAGCAGTTTTCATTCCGGTATCCCTGAAGCTTTCTTT.